The clone carrying this T cell receptor beta chain was detected only a few times. Its antigen is unknown. Mouse germline and gene names are used. The read ends 1 residue shy of where the CDR3 ends; the end is completed using the germline J gene. The sample comes from a study of tissue T cells after allogeneic stem cell transplantation. Regarding the study as a whole: Tissue-detected TCR repertoire was only partly captured by blood and spleen T cells. Some tissue clones might be persisting host cells; their alloreactivity or antigen specificity was not determined.

The V gene's germline CDR1 is KGHPV and CDR2 FQNQEV (reference sequence). CDR3 size: 14 residues. V lost 1 base to trimming and J lost 0 bases, with 5 bases between them. The protocol was immunoSEQ multiplex PCR, while the TCRdb copy is restricted to in-frame clones and leaves out a portion. Of more than 10,000 clones in the sample, 35% to 45% were seen once. Documented time point: mouse harvest day 7 after allogeneic transplant. Mouse grafts combined 10^7 T-cell-depleted bone marrow cells with 10^6 splenic CD5+ T cells. Tissues came from B6→BALB/c major-mismatch GVHD mice at day 7 or 14. The clonotype comes from a female BALB/c mouse given C57BL/6 T cells with graft-versus-host disease after an allogeneic hematopoietic cell transplant. The chain combines TRBV26 with TRBJ2-5; D gene unclear. The sequencing sample was made of skin. CDR3 bases read: TGTGCCAGCAGTCTGTGGAGTAACCAAGACACCCAGTAC. It is translated as CASSLWSNQDTQY. The CDR3 in full is CASSLWSNQDTQYF.